The 16 T cell receptor beta chains presented below share a single source sample, sequenced in a study of T-cell reconstitution after alpha-beta-depleted transplantation in children. Preparing the TCRbeta library involved the use of unique molecular identifiers. One entry per CDR3 protein, called by TCRdb with MiXCR from the PCR reads. In the table there are a few hundred thousand distinct CDR3 sequences, 25% to 30% of which are singletons. The source material was PBMCs, sampled before TCRalphabeta/CD19-depleted stem cell transplant. All receptors come from a boy less than two years old with Wiskott-Aldrich syndrome, due to receive a stem cell transplant.

The J gene is TRBJ2-5, the V gene TRBV28, with D possibly matching TRBD2 (5 bases). CDR1 is MDHEN, CDR2 SYDVKM, per germline. The CDR3 length is 12 residues. V lost 7 bases and J 5 bases, leaving 11 bases between the germline ends. The CDR3, as DNA: TGTGCCAGCAATCAAAGAGGGGAGACCCAGTACTTC. It encodes CASNQRGETQYF.

This clonotype was counted once. This chain links TRBV9 with TRBJ1-5; 12 positions agree with TRBD1. V was pared by 3 bases and J by 5 bases, with 6 bases of the junction left unmatched. The CDR3 runs 16 residues. The V gene's germline CDR1 is SGDLS and CDR2 YYNGEE. Here the CDR3 reads CASSGPGQGADQPQHF. CDR3 bases: TGTGCCAGCAGCGGTCCGGGACAGGGGGCTGATCAGCCCCAGCATTTT. Full variable domain (remainder filled in from reference TRBV9 and TRBJ1-5): DSGVTQTPKHLITATGQRVTLRCSPRSGDLSVYWYQQSLDQGLQFLIQYYNGEERAKGNILERFSAQQFPDLHSELNLSSLELGDSALYFCASSGPGQGADQPQHFGDGTRLSIL.

This chain connects TRBV9 to TRBJ2-1; the D gene is possibly TRBD1 (5 bases). Germline V gene data show CDR1 as SGDLS and CDR2 as YYNGEE. This CDR3 region has 14 residues. V was cut by 0 bases and J by 5 bases, with 9 bases left in between. Here the CDR3 DNA reads TGTGCCAGCAGCGTAGTGGGCAGGGACAATGAGCAGTTCTTC. Its protein product is CASSVVGRDNEQFF.

Only a few counts were recorded for this clonotype. The germline gene is not matched at one end of the junction; a read error may be the cause. This chain joins TRBV5-1 and TRBJ2-1; 7 bases fit TRBD2. Germline values: CDR1 SGHRS, CDR2 YFSETQ. The CDR3 runs 14 residues. CDR3 sequence reads: CASCLGGSRDEQFF. DNA of the CDR3: TGCGCCAGCTGCTTAGGCGGGAGTCGCGATGAGCAGTTCTTC.

This clonotype was counted only a few times. V usage is TRBV4-1 and J usage is TRBJ2-1; D is possibly TRBD1 (6 bases). The CDR3 consists of 15 residues. The ends were cut back, 0 bases at V and 2 bases at J, with 8 bases in the middle. CDR1 is MGHRA and CDR2 is YSYEKL in the germline V gene. Here the CDR3 DNA reads TGCGCCAGCAGCCAAGACGAGGGGGCCTACAATGAGCAGTTCTTC. Translation: CASSQDEGAYNEQFF.

The rearrangement uses TRBV20-1 and TRBJ1-1, with unresolved D. This CDR3 comprises 11 residues. Germline V gene data show CDR1 as DFQATT and CDR2 as SNEGSKA (reference sequence). V was pared by 5 bases and J by 3 bases, with 7 bases between. Written as DNA, the CDR3 is TGCAGTGCTTGGGTGGACACTGAAGCTTTCTTT. This gives the protein CSAWVDTEAFF.

V usage is TRBV5-5 and J usage is TRBJ2-2; TRBD2 agrees at 11 bases. This CDR3 contains 16 residues. The junction had 5 bases not matched to a gene; V was cut back by 4 bases and J by 3 bases. Per germline, CDR1 SGHKS and CDR2 YYEKEE (reference sequence). The CDR3 sequence: CASSELAGADTGELFF. The CDR3 region has the DNA TGTGCCAGCAGCGAACTAGCGGGAGCCGACACCGGGGAGCTGTTTTTT.

This clonotype has just one count. V gene TRBV21-1 combines with J gene TRBJ2-1; the table's TRBD2 call for D was not verified on the DNA. TRBV21-1 is noted as a pseudogene. CDR3 length: 15 residues. The CDR3 DNA reads TGTGCCAGCACCCGGACTAGCGGGAGTATCGATGAGCAGTTCTTC. The encoded protein is CASTRTSGSIDEQFF.

This clonotype was seen many times. The chain combines TRBV12-3 or TRBV12-4 with TRBJ2-1, with no clear D. This CDR3 is built from 12 residues. Trimming removed 2 bases at V and 4 bases at J, with 3 bases between. CDR3 bases: TGTGCCAGCAGTTTACCGTACAATGAGCAGTTCTTC. Translating gives CASSLPYNEQFF.

This clonotype has a handful of counts. The genes are TRBV5-1 and TRBJ1-4, with TRBD1 as a possible D gene (5 bases). Germline V gene sequence: CDR1 SGHRS, CDR2 YFSETQ. This CDR3 is 15 amino acids long. V lost 0 bases and J 6 bases, leaving 12 bases between the germline ends. Here the CDR3 DNA reads TGCGCCAGCAGCTTGGCCCCAGGGCTTGATGAAAAACTGTTTTTT. Amino acids: CASSLAPGLDEKLFF.

This chain connects TRBV28 to TRBJ2-7; D is unclear. Germline CDR1 MDHEN, CDR2 SYDVKM. The CDR3 spans 15 residues. V was clipped by 3 bases and J by 2 bases, with 14 bases between them. The CDR3 reads CASSLFGRLTYEQYF. As DNA, the CDR3 is TGTGCCAGCAGTTTGTTTGGTCGGCTGACCTACGAGCAGTACTTC.

This chain connects TRBV5-1 to TRBJ2-7; tentative D call: TRBD2 (5 bases). Trimming removed 4 bases from V and 6 bases from J, with 23 bases in between. CDR3 length: 16 amino acids. Germline V gene sequence: CDR1 SGHRS, CDR2 YFSETQ. CDR3 nucleotides: TGCGCCAGCAGCCCAAGAGGGTGGGCTTTAGAAGGCGAGCAGTACTTC. Translating gives CASSPRGWALEGEQYF.

This clonotype has a handful of counts. The junction does not match germline at one end; this may be a read error. V is TRBV20-1 and J is TRBJ2-4; TRBD1 is a possible D gene (6 bases). Looked up from germline, CDR1 is DFQATT and CDR2 is SNEGSKA (reference sequence). The CDR3 length is 11 residues. CDR3 sequence: CSARGRDMAPF. The CDR3 region has the DNA TGCAGTGCTAGAGGCCGGGACATGGCCCCCTTC.

This clonotype was seen a handful of times. No conserved phenylalanine or tryptophan ends this CDR3, so it is likely a read error. The V gene is TRBV4-1, the J gene TRBJ2-1, with 9 bases identical to TRBD2. The CDR3 sequence is 16 residues long. The J segment lost 0 bases and the V segment lost 4 bases, leaving 4 bases of the junction unmatched. Per the germline V gene, CDR1 is MGHRA and CDR2 is YSYEKL. The CDR3 DNA is TGCGCCAGCAGCCGGACTAGCGCCGGCTCCTACAATGAGCAGTTCTCC. This codes for CASSRTSAGSYNEQFS.

This clonotype showed up just a few times. This rearrangement joins TRBV5-1 to TRBJ1-1; D is possibly TRBD1 (5 bases). Germline values: CDR1 SGHRS, CDR2 YFSETQ. This CDR3 is 14 amino acids long. Trimming removed 4 bases at V and 6 bases at J, with 16 bases between. CDR3 nucleotide sequence: TGCGCCAGCAGCCCACGTGGCAGGGACCCTGAAGCTTTCTTT. Its protein is CASSPRGRDPEAFF.

This clonotype was picked up a small number of times. The chain employs TRBV5-1 and TRBJ2-7; 13 nucleotides align to TRBD2. The germline V gene encodes CDR1 SGHRS and CDR2 YFSETQ. The CDR3 has 17 amino acids. With V trimmed by 4 bases and J by 7 bases, 14 bases remained unmatched. This chain's CDR3 is CASSPAEGLAGAGEQYF. CDR3 bases: TGCGCCAGCAGCCCCGCAGAAGGACTAGCGGGAGCGGGTGAGCAGTACTTC.